A single sample is the source of the 14 T cell receptor beta chains below, sequenced in a study of Graves' ophthalmopathy and Graves' hyperthyroidism. The sequenced template was RNA, covering the TCR beta CDR3 region. First-round RT-PCR used HTBI primers; second-round multiplex PCR followed. TCRdb redid the calling of the multiplex PCR reads with MiXCR, one entry per CDR3 protein. The table has about 420,000 distinct CDR3 sequences, 21% seen once. Material for sequencing was peripheral blood. The receptors stem from a woman under 30 with stable Graves' hyperthyroidism.

This clonotype showed up many times. The chain carries TRBV27 and TRBJ1-1; 7 nucleotides agree with TRBD1. Trimming took 6 bases from V and 5 from J; bases not matched to a gene: 9. Germline V lookup: CDR1 MNHEY, CDR2 SMNVEV (reference sequence). This CDR3 comprises 14 residues. The CDR3 is CASRPLGGRTEAFF. DNA of the CDR3: TGTGCCAGCAGGCCCTTAGGGGGCAGGACTGAAGCTTTCTTT.

The J gene is TRBJ2-5, the V gene TRBV15, with 10 bases that match TRBD1. The germline V gene has CDR1 LNHNV and CDR2 YYDKDF (reference sequence). J was trimmed by 2 bases and V by 6 bases; bases with no gene match: 6. The CDR3 runs to 15 residues. Here the CDR3 reads CATRAGTGVQETQYF. In DNA, the CDR3 is TGTGCCACCAGAGCCGGGACAGGGGTTCAAGAGACCCAGTACTTC.

This clonotype was detected a few times. CDR3 sequence (DNA): TGCAGTGCTTACCGGACAGGGCCCTACGAGCAGTACTTC. Amino acids: CSAYRTGPYEQYF. The V and J genes are TRBV20-1 and TRBJ2-7; 8 bases map to TRBD1. The CDR3 totals 13 residues. The V gene end was trimmed by 5 bases and the J gene end by 2 bases; junction bases not matched to a gene: 5. The V gene's germline CDR1 is DFQATT and CDR2 SNEGSKA (reference sequence).

This clonotype was detected ten times or more. The chain has TRBV6-1 and TRBJ1-2; D gene uncertain. CDR3 length equals 13 residues. V gave up 1 base and J gave up 7 bases, with 10 bases separating them. Looked up from germline, CDR1 is MNHNS and CDR2 is SASEGT. Here the CDR3 reads CASSEGVFSGYTF. CDR3 coding DNA: TGTGCCAGCAGTGAAGGCGTATTTTCTGGCTACACCTTC.

This clonotype appeared many times. This rearrangement joins TRBV20-1 to TRBJ2-5; 10 nucleotides agree with TRBD2. The CDR3 totals 15 residues. The V gene's germline CDR1 is DFQATT and CDR2 SNEGSKA (reference sequence). Trimming took 6 bases from V and 4 from J; bases not matched to a gene: 11. Written as DNA, the CDR3 is TGCAGTGCCATCAATATAGCGGGAGGACGAGAGACCCAGTACTTC. This gives the protein CSAINIAGGRETQYF.

Ten or more counts support this clonotype. The chain joins TRBV7-8 to TRBJ2-7, with TRBD2 identical over 7 bases. CDR3 length equals 18 residues. Germline V gives CDR1 SGHVS, CDR2 FQNEAQ. J was trimmed by 5 bases and V by 5 bases; bases with no gene match: 21. This CDR3 reads CASSQRLILWGGFDEQYF. The CDR3 nucleotides read TGTGCCAGCAGCCAAAGACTTATTCTTTGGGGGGGGTTCGACGAGCAGTACTTC.

V is TRBV3-1 and J is TRBJ2-3, with D possibly called TRBD1 or TRBD2 (6 bases each). Germline V gives CDR1 LGHDT, CDR2 YNNKEL (reference sequence). This CDR3 spans 17 amino acids. V lost 0 bases and J lost 1, with 14 bases in between. CDR3 sequence (DNA): TGTGCCAGCAGCCAAGATCGGAGGGGGGTAGGCACAGATACGCAGTATTTT. It is translated as CASSQDRRGVGTDTQYF.

This clonotype has more than one count but fewer than ten. CDR3 sequence: CASSLRSGDEAFF. CDR3 nucleotides: TGTGCCAGCAGCTTAAGGAGTGGGGATGAAGCTTTCTTT. The chain combines TRBV7-3 with TRBJ1-1, with D unclear. Trimming took off 1 base at V and 7 bases at J, with 10 bases between the two ends. Per germline, CDR1 SGHTA and CDR2 FQGTGA. The CDR3 contains 13 residues.

This clonotype was seen many times. This chain joins TRBV25-1 and TRBJ2-5, with 7 bases that match TRBD2. Germline V gene lookup returns CDR1 MGHDK and CDR2 SYGVNS. The V gene end was trimmed by 1 base and the J gene end by 5 bases; junction bases not matched to a gene: 13. CDR3 length: 17 residues. The CDR3 sequence is CASSESPREGRRETQYF. The DNA of the CDR3 is TGTGCCAGCAGTGAATCTCCAAGGGAGGGCCGGAGGGAGACCCAGTACTTC.

Ten or more counts support this clonotype. The chain couples TRBV12-3 or TRBV12-4 to TRBJ2-5, with D tentatively TRBD2 (5 bases). This CDR3 has 15 residues. Trimming shortened V by 5 bases and J by 5 bases, and 18 bases separated the two germline ends. The CDR3 region has the DNA TGTGCCAGCAGTATCGAGCACCCTCCGGGGGAGACCCAGTACTTC. It is translated as CASSIEHPPGETQYF.

This clonotype was picked up a small number of times. The chain is built from TRBV12-3 or TRBV12-4 and TRBJ2-5; 8 positions match TRBD1. CDR3 size: 19 residues. Trimming at V came to 6 bases and at J to 5 bases, leaving 23 bases not matched to a gene. The CDR3 sequence: CASRLQGEFGGEGLETQYF. The CDR3 bases are TGTGCCAGCAGACTACAGGGGGAATTTGGGGGAGAGGGATTGGAGACCCAGTACTTC.

The sample holds many counts of this clonotype. The rearrangement joins TRBV2 to TRBJ2-2, with D tentatively TRBD1 or TRBD2 (5 bases each). Germline V gene sequence: CDR1 SNHLY, CDR2 FYNNEI. The CDR3 has 16 residues. Trimming stripped 2 bases from V and 1 base from J, with 11 bases between. Written as DNA, the CDR3 is TGTGCCAGCAGTGAAACGGGGACGGTGAACACCGGGGAGCTGTTTTTT. Encoded protein: CASSETGTVNTGELFF.

Comment on this clonotype: An end of the junction does not agree with germline; a read error may underlie this. V usage is TRBV25-1 and J usage is TRBJ1-2, with 7 nucleotides matching TRBD1. This CDR3 contains 14 residues. Germline CDR1 is MGHDK and CDR2 is SYGVNS. CDR3 protein: CASVPAIGGYGYTF. The CDR3 DNA is TGTGCCAGCGTCCCCGCGATAGGGGGCTATGGTTACACCTTC.

This clonotype has a count of ten or more. This rearrangement joins TRBV18 to TRBJ2-5; 9 bases align to TRBD1. The germline gives CDR1 KGHSH, CDR2 LQKENI. V lost 2 bases, J lost 4 bases, and 8 bases stayed unmatched. The length of the CDR3 is 16 residues. CDR3 in DNA: TGTGCCAGCTCACCAACCCCGATGGACAGGGGAGAGACCCAGTACTTC. Protein product: CASSPTPMDRGETQYF. Drawing the rest from reference TRBV18 and TRBJ2-5, the complete variable domain is NAGVMQNPRHLVRRRGQEARLRCSPMKGHSHVYWYRQLPEEGLKFMVYLQKENIIDESGMPKERFSAEFPKEGPSILRIQQVVRGDSAAYFCASSPTPMDRGETQYFGPGTRLLVL.